The 15 T cell receptor beta chains below all came from one sample that was sequenced in a study of cytomegalovirus exposure and HLA in healthy donors. The PCR was carried out with 60 Vbeta primers and 13 Jbeta primers. Data came from immunoSEQ multiplex PCR; TCRdb stores just in-frame clones and leaves some out. In the table there are about 160,000 clones, roughly 72% of which are singletons. Source material: PBMCs. The receptors come from a man aged 35-49 years in good health and CMV-seropositive.

The sample holds one count of this clone. This CDR3 is CASSSTDRNTEAFF. CDR3 coding DNA: TGTGCCAGCAGTTCCACAGACAGGAACACTGAAGCTTTCTTT. The chain couples TRBV25-1 to TRBJ1-1; D may be TRBD1 (5 bases). This CDR3 is 14 amino acids long. Germline V gives CDR1 MGHDK, CDR2 SYGVNS. Trimming took 5 bases from V and 1 from J, leaving 11 bases between them.

This clone was detected only once. In DNA, the CDR3 is TGTGCCATCAGCAGGGGGCAGGATAATTCACCCCTCCACTTT. It translates to CAISRGQDNSPLHF. The V and J genes are TRBV10-3 and TRBJ1-6; 8 bases align to TRBD1. CDR1 and CDR2 from the germline V gene are ENHRY and SYGVKD. This CDR3 has 14 amino acids. After removal of 6 bases from V and 5 bases from J, the junction contained 3 bases not matched to a gene.

The J gene is TRBJ2-7, the V gene TRBV11-3; the match to TRBD2 covers 8 bases. The CDR3 consists of 14 residues. After removal of 5 bases from V and 2 bases from J, the junction contained 5 bases not matched to a gene. Germline lookup yields CDR1 SGHNT and CDR2 YENEEA. In DNA form, the CDR3 reads TGTGCCAGCAGCGATCGGGGGGGAGCCTACGAGCAGTACTTC. Amino acids: CASSDRGGAYEQYF. Drawing the rest from reference TRBV11-3 and TRBJ2-7, the complete variable domain is EAGVVQSPRYKIIEKKQPVAFWCNPISGHNTLYWYLQNLGQGPELLIRYENEEAVDDSQLPKDRFSAERLKGVDSTLKIQPAELGDSAVYLCASSDRGGAYEQYFGPGTRLTVT.

In this sample, this clone turned up once. The rearrangement links TRBV18 to TRBJ1-3, with TRBD1 matching 7 bases. Germline values: CDR1 KGHSH, CDR2 LQKENI. The junction had 10 bases not matched to a gene; V was cut back by 5 bases and J by 0 bases. The CDR3 is 17 residues long. CDR3 sequence: CASSVTAGTASGNTIYF. CDR3 nucleotide sequence: TGTGCCAGCTCAGTTACGGCCGGGACAGCCTCTGGAAACACCATATATTTT.

The J gene is TRBJ1-6, the V gene TRBV2, with 7 bases that match TRBD1. J was trimmed by 5 bases and V by 5 bases; bases with no gene match: 6. CDR1 SNHLY and CDR2 FYNNEI come from the germline V gene. The CDR3 consists of 15 residues. CDR3 DNA sequence: TGTGCCAGCAGTCGAGGGACAGTGGATAATTCACCCCTCCACTTT. Its protein is CASSRGTVDNSPLHF.

This chain joins TRBV2 and TRBJ1-5; D remains ambiguous. The CDR3 is 15 residues long. V gave up 0 bases and J gave up 4 bases, with 10 bases separating them. Germline V gene sequence: CDR1 SNHLY, CDR2 FYNNEI. The CDR3 spells CASSEAWGGNQPQHF. In DNA form, the CDR3 reads TGTGCCAGCAGTGAAGCTTGGGGAGGTAATCAGCCCCAGCATTTT.

This clone came up a few times. The J gene is TRBJ1-2, the V gene TRBV10-3; TRBD1 aligns across 12 bases. V was clipped by 7 bases and J by 3 bases; unmatched bases: 9. Germline V CDR1 and CDR2: ENHRY, SYGVKD. The CDR3 length is 16 residues. CDR3 nucleotide sequence: TGTGCCATCAACCTCGGGACAGGGGGCGAGGACTATGGCTACACCTTC. The encoded protein is CAINLGTGGEDYGYTF.

In this sample, this clone turned up a few times. The rearrangement joins TRBV23-1 to TRBJ1-5, with D unresolved. TRBV23-1 counts as an open reading frame of uncertain function. V was trimmed by 0 bases and J by 2 bases, leaving 11 bases between them. The CDR3 sequence is 16 residues long. CDR3 region: CASSQSPGNGNQPQHF. The CDR3 coding sequence is TGCGCCAGCAGTCAATCGCCGGGGAATGGCAATCAGCCCCAGCATTTT.

The rearrangement joins TRBV6-6 to TRBJ1-1; maybe TRBD1 (6 bases). V shed 6 bases and J shed 1 base, with 12 bases lying between them. The CDR3 covers 14 residues. Germline V gene data show CDR1 as MNHNY and CDR2 as SVGAGI (reference sequence). The CDR3 DNA sequence: TGTGCCAGCAGATGGGGGCTAGCGAACACTGAAGCTTTCTTT. Protein product: CASRWGLANTEAFF.

The genes are TRBV21-1 and TRBJ1-5; the table's TRBD1 call for D was not verified on the DNA. TRBV21-1 is a pseudogene locus. The CDR3 consists of 16 residues. CDR3 amino acids: CASSKGQGGGNQPQHF. CDR3 in DNA: TGTGCCAGCAGCAAAGGCCAGGGTGGAGGCAATCAGCCCCAGCATTTT.

The CDR3 nucleotides read TGTGCCAGCAGCCAGAGGACAGGGAACACTGAAGCTTTCTTT. It codes for CASSQRTGNTEAFF. The rearrangement links TRBV14 to TRBJ1-1; 7 bases agree with TRBD1. Germline V lookup: CDR1 SGHDN, CDR2 FVKESK. This CDR3 region has 14 residues. J was trimmed by 1 base and V by 3 bases; bases with no gene match: 2. The complete variable domain, with remaining parts taken from reference TRBV14 and TRBJ1-1, reads EAGVTQFPSHSVIEKGQTVTLRCDPISGHDNLYWYRRVMGKEIKFLLHFVKESKQDESGMPNNRFLAERTGGTYSTLKVQPAELEDSGVYFCASSQRTGNTEAFFGQGTRLTVV.

This clone has a handful of counts. The chain links TRBV9 to TRBJ2-5, with TRBD2 as a possible D gene (7 bases). The J call may be mistaken, given a closer DNA end match to TRBJ2-7. CDR3 length equals 14 residues. From germline, CDR1 is SGDLS and CDR2 YYNGEE. The CDR3 region is CASSSQGGGYEQYF. The CDR3 DNA reads TGTGCCAGCAGCTCCCAGGGAGGGGGATACGAGCAGTACTTC.

This chain uses TRBV5-1 with TRBJ1-1; 10 nucleotides agree with TRBD1. Looked up from germline, CDR1 is SGHRS and CDR2 is YFSETQ. The CDR3 consists of 14 residues. V was pared by 5 bases and J by 6 bases, with 7 bases of the junction left unmatched. In nucleotides, the CDR3 is TGCGCCAGCAGGGCGGACAGGGGGAGGGCTGAAGCTTTCTTT. Residues: CASRADRGRAEAFF. Filled out from reference TRBV5-1 and TRBJ1-1, the complete variable domain reads KAGVTQTPRYLIKTRGQQVTLSCSPISGHRSVSWYQQTPGQGLQFLFEYFSETQRNKGNFPGRFSGRQFSNSRSEMNVSTLELGDSALYLCASRADRGRAEAFFGQGTRLTVV.

V is TRBV30 and J is TRBJ1-5, with D unresolved. V dropped 3 bases and J dropped 0 bases, with 15 bases sitting between them. Germline values: CDR1 GTSNPN, CDR2 SVGIG (reference sequence). This CDR3 is built from 16 residues. CDR3: CAWSVRGRGSNQPQHF. The DNA of the CDR3 is TGTGCCTGGAGCGTAAGAGGACGGGGTAGCAATCAGCCCCAGCATTTT.

The chain combines TRBV5-1 with TRBJ1-2; 7 nucleotides align to TRBD1. Germline CDR1 is SGHRS and CDR2 is YFSETQ. Germline trimming cut 5 bases from V and 8 bases from J; bases unmatched to any gene: 36. This CDR3 contains 22 residues. CDR3 sequence: CASRHTIPGPGSGGGYREGYTF. CDR3 sequence (DNA): TGCGCCAGCAGGCATACGATTCCGGGTCCGGGGTCAGGGGGAGGATATCGAGAGGGCTACACCTTC.